Sequencing of this TCR beta chain was carried out in a study of blood T cell repertoires in COVID-19. On the study more broadly: In each case, the material was cDNA or gDNA derived from T cells, B-cell-depleted T cells, or PBMCs.

Sequencing was performed with immunoSEQ multiplex PCR; in TCRdb, only in-frame clones are kept and a portion is missing. Of about 270,000 clones in the sample, over 70% are singletons; the top ten hold around 7.8%. The CDR3 is 19 amino acids. Trimming cost V 2 bases and J 0 bases, with 24 bases left between them. Per the germline V gene, CDR1 is SGHKS and CDR2 is YYEKEE (reference sequence). The V call is TRBV5-5, the J call TRBJ2-7; D perhaps matches TRBD1 (6 bases). The TCR sequence derives from a human donor in a cohort sampled during active COVID-19. The sequenced material came from peripheral blood. CDR3 in DNA: TGTGCCAGCAGCTTCCTACCGCAGACAGGAAGACGTAACTCCTACGAGCAGTACTTC. This codes for CASSFLPQTGRRNSYEQYF.